This T cell receptor beta chain was found in a study of blood T cell repertoires in COVID-19. Germline V gives CDR1 LNHDA, CDR2 SQIVND (reference sequence). Between the trimmed V and J ends, which lost 5 bases and 1 base, there was a span of 12 bases. CDR3 length: 15 residues. Method: immunoSEQ multiplex PCR; TCRdb's copy keeps in-frame clones and lacks some. The sample has approximately 50,000 clones, 85% to 90% seen once. Sequenced sample: peripheral blood. This clonotype was sampled from a human donor in a cohort sampled during active COVID-19. The chain couples TRBV19 to TRBJ2-4; TRBD1 is a possible D gene (5 bases). CDR3: CASSFPGSAKNIQYF. The CDR3 region has the DNA TGTGCCAGTAGTTTCCCAGGGTCTGCCAAAAACATTCAGTACTTC. Looking up the rest from reference TRBV19 and TRBJ2-4 gives the full variable domain: DGGITQSPKYLFRKEGQNVTLSCEQNLNHDAMYWYRQDPGQGLRLIYYSQIVNDFQKGDIAEGYSVSREKKESFPLTVTSAQKNPTAFYLCASSFPGSAKNIQYFGAGTRLSVL.